This TCR beta chain was observed in a study of T-cell memory formation after mild COVID-19. The overall study: Clustering of TCRs was largely donor specific. General study findings and limits: Contracting clones, day 15 to 85, had balanced CD4/CD8, and later expanders favored CD4+. Pre-infection memory held some responding clones, suggesting pre-existing cross-reactive T cells responded.

V dropped 2 bases and J dropped 3; count of bases not matched to a gene: 8. Germline-derived CDR1 and CDR2 are MNHEY and SVGAGI. This CDR3 comprises 16 residues. In this sample, this clonotype turned up many times. Its target is not known. 5'RACE with constant-segment primers built TCRalpha and TCRbeta cDNA libraries with UMIs. TCRdb used MiXCR to reprocess the 5' RACE reads, holding one entry per CDR3 protein. The data show about 29,000 distinct CDR3 sequences, around 12% seen once. The J gene is TRBJ2-5, the V gene TRBV6-5, with TRBD2 identical over 8 bases. Sequenced: PBMCs or a T cell subset sorted from them (not recorded which). This sequence was found in an adult woman who had mild COVID-19 (a few samples of this study predate the infection). Cell type and time point are not known. CDR3 in amino acids: CASSYLSGKIKETQYF. CDR3 DNA sequence: TGTGCCAGCAGTTACCTTAGCGGGAAGATTAAAGAGACCCAGTACTTC.